These 25 T cell receptor beta chains were all obtained from the same sample, sequenced in a study of sequential checkpoint blockade in melanoma (dated by TCRdb to the late 2010s). The intended sense of this specimen's treatment or condition label: randomized to nivolumab then ipilimumab (arm A) or the reverse (arm B). The protocol used for the library was the immunoSEQ multiplex PCR assay. TCRdb limited this immuneACCESS table to in-frame rearrangements with V and J called. A share of clones is missing; checked studies link under half to unresolved V genes, and the rest is unexplained. For this sample there are around 20,000 clones; approximately 79% appear just once. About 27% of the sample goes to the ten largest clones. The sample in question was CD8+ T cells sorted from blood (inferred from file names), obtained from a patient given nivolumab and ipilimumab in sequence. These receptors originate from a human donor with melanoma.

The chain is built from TRBV2 and TRBJ2-7; TRBD2 matches at 13 bases. The CDR3 is 16 amino acids. Germline CDR1 reads SNHLY; CDR2 reads FYNNEI. The trim removed 4 bases at V and 5 bases at J, leaving 8 bases unmatched. CDR3 residues: CASSGLAGGQVNEQYF. The CDR3 DNA follows: TGTGCCAGCAGTGGACTAGCGGGAGGACAAGTAAACGAGCAGTACTTC.

The chain is built from TRBV5-6 and TRBJ2-2, with D perhaps TRBD2 (5 bases). The CDR3 has 17 amino acids. V lost 4 bases, J lost 0 bases, and 16 bases lay in between. Germline CDR1 reads SGHDT; CDR2 reads YYEEEE. The CDR3, as DNA: TGTGCCAGCAGCCCCCCTCCCCCGCGGGCGAACACCGGGGAGCTGTTTTTT. It encodes CASSPPPPRANTGELFF.

J is TRBJ2-6 and V is TRBV9; the D gene is possibly TRBD1 (6 bases). This CDR3 has 18 residues. Germline CDR1 and CDR2: SGDLS and YYNGEE. Trimming left V 0 bases short and J 1 base short, with 14 bases between. CDR3 amino acids: CASSVGIRGESGANVLTF. The CDR3 region has the DNA TGTGCCAGCAGCGTAGGGATCAGGGGAGAATCTGGGGCCAACGTCCTGACTTTC.

This clone was recorded a few times. This chain connects TRBV4-3 to TRBJ2-6, with D uncertain. V was pared by 4 bases and J by 0 bases, with 10 bases between. The CDR3 loop spans 16 amino acids. CDR1 is LGHNA, CDR2 YSLEER, per germline. CDR3 DNA: TGCGCCAGCAGCCCAGACATGAGCTCTGGGGCCAACGTCCTGACTTTC. This sequence encodes CASSPDMSSGANVLTF.

The chain uses TRBV11-2 and TRBJ2-7; no firm D call. Germline assignment: CDR1 SGHAT and CDR2 FQNNGV. V shed 4 bases and J shed 4 bases, with 8 bases lying between them. The CDR3 runs to 12 residues. The CDR3 nucleotides read TGTGCCAGCAGCTACACCTCGTACGAGCAGTACTTC. It yields the protein CASSYTSYEQYF.

The gene calls are TRBV27 and TRBJ1-2; D gene ambiguous. The CDR3 spans 14 residues. CDR1 and CDR2 (germline): MNHEY, SMNVEV (reference sequence). Between the trimmed V and J ends, which lost 3 bases and 0 bases, there was a span of 8 bases. The CDR3 DNA reads as TGTGCCAGCAGTTTCACGGGTTCTAACTATGGCTACACCTTC. This translates into CASSFTGSNYGYTF.

V gene TRBV29-1 combines with J gene TRBJ2-1, with D perhaps TRBD1 (6 bases). CDR1 SQVTM and CDR2 ANQGSEA come from the germline V gene. Trimming took off 2 bases at V and 7 bases at J, with 12 bases between the two ends. The CDR3 is made up of 13 amino acids. The chain's CDR3 is CSVEKRTVNEQFF. As DNA, the CDR3 is TGCAGCGTTGAAAAGCGGACAGTTAATGAGCAGTTCTTC.

J is TRBJ2-7 and V is TRBV28; 13 bases are shared with TRBD2. The CDR3 runs 15 residues. Germline V gene sequence: CDR1 MDHEN, CDR2 SYDVKM. J gave up 2 bases and V 6 bases, and 4 bases lay outside the gene matches. The DNA for the CDR3 is TGTGCCAGCAGGCGACTAGCGGGAGGTCCCTACGAGCAGTACTTC. It is translated as CASRRLAGGPYEQYF. The complete variable domain, with remaining parts taken from reference TRBV28 and TRBJ2-7, reads DVKVTQSSRYLVKRTGEKVFLECVQDMDHENMFWYRQDPGLGLRLIYFSYDVKMKEKGDIPEGYSVSREKKERFSLILESASTNQTSMYLCASRRLAGGPYEQYFGPGTRLTVT.

The V call is TRBV5-6, the J call TRBJ2-1; D uncertain. Germline V gene lookup returns CDR1 SGHDT and CDR2 YYEEEE. This CDR3 spans 14 amino acids. V shed 1 base and J shed 0 bases, with 5 bases lying between them. The CDR3 is CASSLYSSYNEQFF. DNA for the CDR3: TGTGCCAGCAGCTTGTACAGCTCCTACAATGAGCAGTTCTTC.

The genes are TRBV18 and TRBJ1-3, with 10 bases identical to TRBD1. CDR1 is KGHSH and CDR2 is LQKENI in the germline V gene. The CDR3 has 19 amino acids. V was pared by 4 bases and J by 1 base, with 13 bases of the junction left unmatched. In nucleotides, the CDR3 is TGTGCCAGCTCACAATATATGACAGGGGGCCGTGGATCTGGAAACACCATATATTTT. It yields the protein CASSQYMTGGRGSGNTIYF. The whole variable domain, filled in from reference TRBV18 and TRBJ1-3, reads NAGVMQNPRHLVRRRGQEARLRCSPMKGHSHVYWYRQLPEEGLKFMVYLQKENIIDESGMPKERFSAEFPKEGPSILRIQQVVRGDSAAYFCASSQYMTGGRGSGNTIYFGEGSWLTVV.

The chain carries TRBV5-4 and TRBJ2-2; the match to TRBD2 covers 9 bases. This CDR3 comprises 14 residues. The germline CDR1 and CDR2 sequences are SGHNT and YYREEE (reference sequence). The V segment lost 5 bases and the J segment 7 bases; nucleotides outside the gene matches: 6. The CDR3 loop reads CASSFSGSGGELFF. In DNA form, the CDR3 reads TGTGCCAGCAGTTTTAGCGGGAGTGGCGGGGAGCTGTTTTTT. The entire variable domain, with the rest obtained from reference TRBV5-4 and TRBJ2-2, is as follows: ETGVTQSPTHLIKTRGQQVTLRCSSQSGHNTVSWYQQALGQGPQFIFQYYREEENGRGNFPPRFSGLQFPNYSSELNVNALELDDSALYLCASSFSGSGGELFFGEGSRLTVL.

This clone was seen only a few times. This rearrangement joins TRBV7-9 to TRBJ1-3; D gene uncertain. The V end was cut by 3 bases, the J end by 11 bases, with 11 bases between. This CDR3 comprises 12 residues. CDR1 and CDR2 from the germline V gene are SEHNR and FQNEAQ (reference sequence). The CDR3 spells CASSFEEKSIYF. DNA of the CDR3: TGTGCCAGCAGCTTTGAGGAGAAGTCCATATATTTT.

The V and J genes are TRBV5-6 and TRBJ2-7; the match to TRBD1 covers 8 bases. The CDR3 is made up of 14 amino acids. Trimming cost V 5 bases and J 2 bases; bases outside gene matches: 6. Germline assignment: CDR1 SGHDT and CDR2 YYEEEE. Here the CDR3 DNA reads TGTGCCAGCAGACCCAGGGACAGGCCCTACGAGCAGTACTTC. As protein: CASRPRDRPYEQYF.

The rearrangement links TRBV7-2 to TRBJ2-3; D is undetermined. V was pared by 0 bases and J by 0 bases, with 7 bases between. This CDR3 spans 15 amino acids. The germline CDR1 and CDR2 sequences are SGHTA and FQGNSA. For the CDR3, the DNA is TGTGCCAGCAGCTTAGCGCTAACTAGCACAGATACGCAGTATTTT. This codes for CASSLALTSTDTQYF.

In the case of this clone: Because the CDR3's place on the DNA is in doubt, the DNA is left out and the CDR3 is given as listed by TCRdb. The chain links TRBV6-5 to TRBJ1-3; the table's D call, TRBD1, was not checked against the DNA. Germline V gene lookup returns CDR1 MNHEY and CDR2 SVGAGI. The CDR3 region is 16 residues in length, termini included. The CDR3 region is CASSSSDRGSGNTIYF.

The gene calls are TRBV28 and TRBJ2-6; 11 nucleotides line up with TRBD1. CDR1 MDHEN and CDR2 SYDVKM come from the germline V gene. Losses at the gene ends were 7 bases for V and 2 bases for J; bases not matched to a gene: 7. The CDR3 extends over 17 amino acids. The CDR3 loop is CASKDRGPSTGANVLTF. The CDR3 coding sequence is TGTGCCAGCAAGGACAGGGGGCCGAGCACTGGGGCCAACGTCCTGACTTTC. The variable domain in full, completed from reference TRBV28 and TRBJ2-6, reads DVKVTQSSRYLVKRTGEKVFLECVQDMDHENMFWYRQDPGLGLRLIYFSYDVKMKEKGDIPEGYSVSREKKERFSLILESASTNQTSMYLCASKDRGPSTGANVLTFGAGSRLTVL.

The chain joins TRBV19 to TRBJ2-1; 7 nucleotides agree with TRBD2. The CDR3 runs 15 residues. Germline lookup yields CDR1 LNHDA and CDR2 SQIVND (reference sequence). The ends lost 2 bases at V and 2 bases at J; junction bases unmatched: 3. CDR3 region: CASSITGGAYNEQFF. Here the CDR3 DNA reads TGTGCCAGTAGTATAACGGGGGGAGCCTACAATGAGCAGTTCTTC.

The chain combines TRBV11-2 with TRBJ2-1; D remains unclear. The CDR3 sequence is 12 residues long. CDR1 SGHAT and CDR2 FQNNGV come from the germline V gene. Trimming cost V 4 bases and J 5 bases, with 6 bases left between them. CDR3 in DNA: TGTGCCAGCAGCTCAACAAACAATGAGCAGTTCTTC. Translation gives CASSSTNNEQFF.

This clone was observed a handful of times. Other nucleotide sequences from this sample produce the same CDR3. The chain employs TRBV7-9 and TRBJ1-5; tentative D call: TRBD1 (6 bases). V was shortened by 1 base and J by 4 bases, with 8 bases between the two germline ends. The CDR3 is made up of 14 amino acids. Looked up from germline, CDR1 is SEHNR and CDR2 is FQNEAQ (reference sequence). The CDR3 reads CASSLGTANQPQHF. In DNA form, the CDR3 reads TGTGCCAGCAGCTTAGGGACAGCGAATCAGCCCCAGCATTTT.

The rearrangement uses TRBV5-4 and TRBJ1-1, with D uncertain. V lost 4 bases to trimming and J lost 3 bases, with 10 bases between them. CDR3 length: 13 residues. Germline values: CDR1 SGHNT, CDR2 YYREEE (reference sequence). CDR3 in DNA: TGTGCCAGCAGCCCGGAGCGGGACACTGAAGCTTTCTTT. It codes for CASSPERDTEAFF.

This chain connects TRBV4-1 to TRBJ1-1; a weak D match, TRBD1 (5 bases). V shed 1 base and J shed 4 bases, with 10 bases lying between them. The length of the CDR3 is 14 residues. CDR1 and CDR2 (germline): MGHRA, YSYEKL. The CDR3 DNA reads as TGCGCCAGCAGCCAAGTCCAGGGCCCCACTGAAGCTTTCTTT. The encoded protein is CASSQVQGPTEAFF.

The J gene is TRBJ2-2, the V gene TRBV5-5; D remains unclear. The CDR3 spans 11 residues. Trimming pared 7 bases from V and 7 bases from J, leaving 8 bases between. CDR1 SGHKS and CDR2 YYEKEE come from the germline V gene (reference sequence). This CDR3 reads CASSSLGELFF. The CDR3 DNA sequence: TGTGCCAGCTCCTCCCTCGGGGAGCTGTTTTTT.

The chain employs TRBV4-3 and TRBJ2-3, with 8 bases identical to TRBD1. V shed 4 bases, J shed 1 base, and the junction held 7 bases outside the gene matches. CDR1 and CDR2 (germline): LGHNA, YSLEER. The CDR3 is made up of 16 amino acids. The CDR3 nucleotides read TGCGCCAGCAGCCGCCGCACGGGACAGGGCACAGATACGCAGTATTTT. Encoded protein: CASSRRTGQGTDTQYF.

V is TRBV6-1 and J is TRBJ2-7, with D possibly being TRBD2 (5 bases). The CDR3 spans 13 residues. The germline V gene has CDR1 MNHNS and CDR2 SASEGT. V was pared by 4 bases and J by 0 bases, with 7 bases between. CDR3: CASSGGFSYEQYF. For the CDR3, the DNA is TGTGCCAGCAGTGGCGGGTTCTCCTACGAGCAGTACTTC.

The count of this clone is one. The chain recombines TRBV6-5 with TRBJ1-2; the D is unclear. Germline V gene data show CDR1 as MNHEY and CDR2 as SVGAGI. Trimming cost V 6 bases and J 5 bases, with 13 bases left between them. CDR3 length: 13 residues. DNA for the CDR3: TGTGCCAGCAGCTACAGCAACTTTTATGGCTACACCTTC. Its protein is CASSYSNFYGYTF.